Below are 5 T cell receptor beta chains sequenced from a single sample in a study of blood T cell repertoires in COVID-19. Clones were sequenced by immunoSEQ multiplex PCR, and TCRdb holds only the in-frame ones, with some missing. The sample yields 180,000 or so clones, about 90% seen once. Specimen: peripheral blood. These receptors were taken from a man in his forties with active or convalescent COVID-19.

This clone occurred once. Here the CDR3 DNA reads TGTGCCAGCAGCTTGGATCAGGGGGGCTACAATGAGCAGTTCTTC. This sequence encodes CASSLDQGGYNEQFF. V and J are TRBV5-4 and TRBJ2-1; the D gene is possibly TRBD1 (7 bases). In germline, CDR1 is SGHNT, CDR2 YYREEE (reference sequence). V lost 0 bases, J lost 3 bases, and 10 bases lay in between. The CDR3 sequence is 15 residues long.

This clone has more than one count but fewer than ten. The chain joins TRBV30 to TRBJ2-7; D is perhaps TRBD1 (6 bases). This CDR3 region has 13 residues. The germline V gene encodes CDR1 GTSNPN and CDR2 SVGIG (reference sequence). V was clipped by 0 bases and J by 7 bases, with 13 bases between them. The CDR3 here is CAWSVQGVGEQYF. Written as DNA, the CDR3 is TGTGCCTGGAGTGTACAGGGAGTAGGGGAGCAGTACTTC.

As DNA, the CDR3 is TGTGCCAGCAGCTTATACAGGAACAATGAGCAGTTCTTC. Amino acid sequence: CASSLYRNNEQFF. The chain combines TRBV13 with TRBJ2-1, with a weak D call TRBD1 (5 bases). Looked up from germline, CDR1 is PRHDT and CDR2 is FYEKMQ (reference sequence). The CDR3 is made up of 13 amino acids. Trimming removed 2 bases at V and 5 bases at J, with 7 bases between.

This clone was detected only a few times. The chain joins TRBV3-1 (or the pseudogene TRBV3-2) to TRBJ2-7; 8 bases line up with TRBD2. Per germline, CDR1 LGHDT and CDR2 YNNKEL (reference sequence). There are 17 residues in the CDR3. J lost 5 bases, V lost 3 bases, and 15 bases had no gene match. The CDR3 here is CASSHNFGTSSLDEQYF. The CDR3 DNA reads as TGTGCCAGCAGCCATAATTTCGGGACTAGTTCCCTTGACGAGCAGTACTTC.

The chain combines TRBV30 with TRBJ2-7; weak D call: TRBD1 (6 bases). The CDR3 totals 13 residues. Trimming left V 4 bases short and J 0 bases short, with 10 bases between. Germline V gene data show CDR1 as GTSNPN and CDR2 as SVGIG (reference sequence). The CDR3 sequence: CAWTRDTSYEQYF. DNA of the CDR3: TGTGCCTGGACTCGGGACACCTCCTACGAGCAGTACTTC.